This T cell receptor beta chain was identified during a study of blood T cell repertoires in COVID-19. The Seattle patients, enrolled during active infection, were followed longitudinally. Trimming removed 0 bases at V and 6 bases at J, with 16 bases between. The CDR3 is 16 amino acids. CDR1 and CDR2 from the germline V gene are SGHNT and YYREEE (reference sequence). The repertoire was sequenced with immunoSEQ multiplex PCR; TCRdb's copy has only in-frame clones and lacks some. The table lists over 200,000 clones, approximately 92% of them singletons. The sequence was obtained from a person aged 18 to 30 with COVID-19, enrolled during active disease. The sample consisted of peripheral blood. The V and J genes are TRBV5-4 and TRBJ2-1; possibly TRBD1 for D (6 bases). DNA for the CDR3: TGTGCCAGCAGCTTGGTTCGGGGACAAGGTTCCAATGAGCAGTTCTTC. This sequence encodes CASSLVRGQGSNEQFF.